This T cell receptor (beta chain) appears in the sequencing data of a study of cytomegalovirus exposure and HLA in healthy donors. Use of 60 Vbeta and 13 Jbeta primers characterized the PCR. The table came from immunoSEQ multiplex PCR; TCRdb's copy has only in-frame clones and leaves some out. The table shows over 80,000 clones, with around three quarters occurring only once. Looked up from germline, CDR1 is SEHNR and CDR2 is FQNEAQ (reference sequence). The CDR3 spans 18 residues. Trimming took off 1 base at V and 2 bases at J, with 17 bases between the two ends. Sequencing input: PBMCs. The receptor was isolated from a man between 40 and 49 years old in good health and CMV-seronegative. This rearrangement joins TRBV7-9 to TRBJ2-2; D gene uncertain. In nucleotides, the CDR3 is TGTGCCAGCAGCTTAGTACCGATTCGGTCCCCAAACACCGGGGAGCTGTTTTTT. It encodes CASSLVPIRSPNTGELFF. The full variable domain, rest sourced from reference TRBV7-9 and TRBJ2-2, is DTGVSQNPRHKITKRGQNVTFRCDPISEHNRLYWYRQTLGQGPEFLTYFQNEAQLEKSRLLSDRFSAERPKGSFSTLEIQRTEQGDSAMYLCASSLVPIRSPNTGELFFGEGSRLTVL.